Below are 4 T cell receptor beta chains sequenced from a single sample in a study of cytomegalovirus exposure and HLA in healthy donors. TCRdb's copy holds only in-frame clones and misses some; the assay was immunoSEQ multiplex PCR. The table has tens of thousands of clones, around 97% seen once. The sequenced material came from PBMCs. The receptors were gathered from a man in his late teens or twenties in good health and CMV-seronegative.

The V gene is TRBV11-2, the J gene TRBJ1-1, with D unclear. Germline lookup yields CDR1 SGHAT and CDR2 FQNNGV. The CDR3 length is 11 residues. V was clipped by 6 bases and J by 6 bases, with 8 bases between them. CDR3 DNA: TGTGCCAGCAGTAGAGTCGCTGAAGCTTTCTTT. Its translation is CASSRVAEAFF.

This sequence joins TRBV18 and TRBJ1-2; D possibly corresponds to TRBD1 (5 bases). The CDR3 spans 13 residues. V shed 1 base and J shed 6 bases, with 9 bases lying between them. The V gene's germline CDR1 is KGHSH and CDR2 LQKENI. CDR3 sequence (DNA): TGTGCCAGCTCACCACTCAGGGAGGATGGCTACACCTTC. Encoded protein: CASSPLREDGYTF.

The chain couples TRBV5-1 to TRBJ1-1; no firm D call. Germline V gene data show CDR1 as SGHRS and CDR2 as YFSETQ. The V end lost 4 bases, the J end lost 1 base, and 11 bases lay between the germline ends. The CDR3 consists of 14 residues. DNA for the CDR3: TGCGCCAGCAGCCCATTATCGGGGAACACTGAAGCTTTCTTT. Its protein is CASSPLSGNTEAFF.

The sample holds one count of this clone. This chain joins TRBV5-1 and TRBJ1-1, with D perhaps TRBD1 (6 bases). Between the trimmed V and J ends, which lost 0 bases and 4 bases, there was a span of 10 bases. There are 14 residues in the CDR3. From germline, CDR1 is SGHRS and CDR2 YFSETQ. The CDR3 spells CASSLEDRSTEAFF. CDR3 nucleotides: TGCGCCAGCAGCTTGGAAGACAGGAGCACTGAAGCTTTCTTT.